Listed below are T cell receptor beta chains from one sample, sequenced in a study of control samples from healthy donors and cancer patients. Measured with immunoSEQ multiplex PCR; TCRdb has only the in-frame clones, and not every one. The repertoire holds around 76,000 clones, with 89% as singletons. The sample consisted of PBMCs. Receptor source: a woman aged 45-65 years with colorectal cancer. CDR3s include the opening cysteine and the closing phenylalanine or tryptophan. Fields, in order: V gene, D gene, J gene, CDR3 protein, CDR3 DNA. A D gene is named only where the DNA matches it firmly.

TRBV10-3	NA	TRBJ1-1	CATSSRSPEAFF	TGTGCCACGTCTTCGCGGAGCCCCGAGGCTTTCTTT
TRBV9	TRBD1	TRBJ1-1	CASSVGDQTGFMNTEAFF	TGTGCCAGCAGCGTAGGAGACCAGACAGGGTTCATGAACACTGAAGCTTTCTTT
TRBV2	TRBD2	TRBJ2-5	CASQLSSGDLGTQYF	TGTGCCAGCCAGTTGTCTAGCGGGGATTTGGGGACCCAGTACTTC
TRBV20-1	TRBD1	TRBJ1-2	CGGQGVYGYTF	TGCGGTGGACAGGGGGTCTATGGCTACACCTTC
TRBV5-1	NA	TRBJ1-2	CASSLDLGAGGYTF	TGCGCCAGCAGCTTGGATTTGGGCGCGGGTGGCTACACCTTC
TRBV7-2	TRBD1	TRBJ2-2	CASSPTDRATGELFF	TGTGCCAGCAGCCCTACCGACAGGGCAACCGGGGAGCTGTTTTTT
TRBV10-3	NA	TRBJ1-2	CAIDSNVGGYTF	TGTGCCATCGACTCCAACGTGGGTGGCTACACCTTC
TRBV19	NA	TRBJ2-2	CASRAIPGELFF	TGTGCCAGTAGAGCCATCCCCGGGGAGCTGTTTTTT
TRBV7-2	NA	TRBJ1-6	CASSLVIDGGSPLHF	TGTGCCAGCAGCTTAGTGATCGACGGTGGTTCACCCCTCCACTTT
TRBV15	NA	TRBJ2-5	CATSRDYGTETQYF	TGTGCCACCAGCAGAGATTACGGGACAGAGACCCAGTACTTC